The clone carrying this T cell receptor (beta chain) was detected many times. Its antigen is unknown. The data belong to a study of CD8 T cells in ankylosing spondylitis. The junction had 9 bases not matched to a gene; V was cut back by 4 bases and J by 7 bases. The CDR3 has 16 amino acids. Scientists made TCR beta libraries using quantitative 5'-RACE with molecular barcodes. TCRdb called the 5' RACE reads again in MiXCR, with one record for every CDR3 protein. The data hold about 160,000 distinct CDR3 sequences, with about 16% observed a single time. The study's findings and limits: Ankylosing spondylitis blood seemed to carry a telltale TCR beta motif made of fewer than 10 highly homologous variants. Significant enrichment of disease-linked clones was reported in matched ankylosing spondylitis synovial fluid.

The chain links TRBV12-3 or TRBV12-4 to TRBJ2-1; 11 bases map to TRBD2. Material: blood, either unsorted or a sorted T cell fraction (not recorded which). This receptor was identified in a male donor with ankylosing spondylitis or in good health (not recorded which). The CDR3 loop is CASSSTSGSSWNEQFF. The CDR3 DNA reads TGTGCCAGCAGTTCCACTAGCGGGAGCTCCTGGAATGAGCAGTTCTTC.